The TCR beta chain under discussion was sequenced for a study of tissue T cells after allogeneic stem cell transplantation (dated by TCRdb to between 2021 and 2023). Study-wide context: Using research autopsies of patients with and without GVHD, plus mouse models of GVHD, the study profiled TCR beta repertoires across many tissues. On the human side, the study was prospective and observational, with no blinding or randomization.

According to the study, the label for this sample's time point signals: mouse harvest day 14 after allogeneic transplant. Each mouse graft, delivered by tail vein injection, combined 10^6 splenic CD5+ T cells with 10^7 T-cell-depleted bone marrow cells. A major MHC-mismatch B6 (H2b) into BALB/c (H2d) model was used to model mouse GVHD, and tissues were profiled at day 7 or 14. On day 7 or 14 post-transplant, mouse tissues and retro-orbital blood were harvested with separate sterile tools for each animal, and livers were flushed before harvest. Before genomic DNA isolation with the DNeasy Blood & Tissue Kit, mouse tissues were minced using razor blades in buffered saline. This clone is categorized as large (0.1 to 1%). Its antigen is currently not known. Gene labels and germline sequences for this entry follow the mouse. Read sequence stops 1 residue before the CDR3 end, and the germline J gene provides the missing end.

What the research found in general, with its limitations: In both patients and mice, T cells from blood and spleen covered only a limited part of the TCR repertoire found in tissues. Sampling depth was acknowledged as a limitation, and the patient cohort was both small and clinically heterogeneous. Within patients, how anatomically similar tissues were was a major factor shaping TCR repertoire composition, regardless of disease or transplant status. Which tissue TCRs were alloreactive or antigen-specific was not determined in the study, and some of the clones might have been host cells that persisted. Only a few T cell clones appeared in more than one patient, yet motif-based clustering showed tissue-specific repertoire signatures that were shared between patients.

The germline ends are 9 bases apart after V is trimmed by 5 bases and J by 4 bases. The germline V gene provides CDR1 SGHSA and CDR2 FRNQAP. The CDR3 goes from the cysteine to the phenylalanine over 12 residues. Of the CDR3's DNA, 33 bases were read; they are in frame from base 1. The library was prepared using the immunoSEQ multiplex PCR assay. TCRbeta CDR3 sequencing was done by Adaptive Biotechnologies at survey depth, reporting CDR3 sequences, V/J genes, productive frequency and template counts. Amplification of TCR beta CDR3 regions was performed from genomic DNA rather than from RNA. Concerning the study's data processing: Jensen-Shannon divergence was used to quantify pairwise repertoire overlap between tissues, with a value of 1 indicating complete divergence and a value of 0 indicating identical repertoires. Tissues were grouped by single-linkage agglomerative hierarchical clustering of pairwise JSD values, and the clustering results were shown as dendrograms. All patient samples were analyzed with GLIPH2 using simulation_depth 1000, kmer_min_depth 3 and cdr3_length_cutoff 8, and only groups containing more than two unique CDR3s were kept. A standardized tissue-overlap score was calculated by extrapolating Jaccard GLIPH-group overlap across patients to a standard repertoire size of 1000 clones. To look at how diversity was associated with clinical or experimental variables, linear mixed-effect models were used, with tissue treated as a fixed effect and individual treated as a random effect. The source is immuneACCESS, and TCRdb retained only in-frame sequences with V and J called. Part of the clones is not carried over; for the studies checked, unresolved V genes explain less than half of this, and the remainder is unexplained. Clone size and V and J calls were adopted from that table, with D and trimming inferred from the DNA. This sample lists fewer than 3,500 clones; about half were detected once. Under 25% of the sample is in the top ten clones.

Sequencing was done on a sample of gut tissue. The receptor was isolated from a female BALB/c mouse given C57BL/6 T cells with graft-versus-host disease after an allogeneic hematopoietic cell transplant. The rearrangement joined TRBV16 to TRBJ2-7, with the D gene uncertain. The CDR3 corresponds to CASSPDKYEQYF. The CDR3 DNA, read in part, is TGTGCAAGCAGCCCCGACAAATATGAACAGTAC.